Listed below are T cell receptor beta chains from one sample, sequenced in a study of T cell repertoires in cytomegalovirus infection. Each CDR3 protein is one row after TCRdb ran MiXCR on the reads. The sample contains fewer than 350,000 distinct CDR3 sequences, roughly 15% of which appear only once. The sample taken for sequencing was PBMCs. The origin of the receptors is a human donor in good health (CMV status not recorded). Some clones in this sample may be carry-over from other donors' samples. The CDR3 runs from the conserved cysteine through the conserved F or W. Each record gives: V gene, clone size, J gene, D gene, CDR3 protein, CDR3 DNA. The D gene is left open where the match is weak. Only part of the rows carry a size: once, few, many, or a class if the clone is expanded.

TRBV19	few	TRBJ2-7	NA	CASTDGNAYEQYF	TGTGCCAGTACCGACGGGAATGCCTACGAGCAGTACTTC
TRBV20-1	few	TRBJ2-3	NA	CSASEGGRGYTDTQYF	TGCAGTGCTTCCGAGGGGGGCAGGGGCTACACAGATACGCAGTATTTT
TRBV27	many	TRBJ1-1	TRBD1	CASSSQGGYTEAFF	TGTGCCAGCAGTTCCCAGGGGGGGTACACTGAAGCTTTCTTT
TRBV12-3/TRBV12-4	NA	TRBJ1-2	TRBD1	CASSFAGASDRAGYPF	TGTGCCAGCAGTTTCGCAGGGGCTTCTGACAGGGCCGGCTACCCCTTC
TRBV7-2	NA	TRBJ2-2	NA	CASSFGLGSVANTGELFF	TGTGCCAGCAGCTTTGGGCTGGGGAGCGTCGCGAACACCGGGGAGCTGTTTTTT
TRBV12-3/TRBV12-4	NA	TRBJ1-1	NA	CASTGARKNTEAFF	TGTGCCAGCACAGGTGCGCGGAAGAACACTGAAGCTTTCTTT
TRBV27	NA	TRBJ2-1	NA	CASSLLNRGGDEQFF	TGTGCCAGCAGTTTATTGAACAGGGGAGGTGATGAGCAGTTCTTC
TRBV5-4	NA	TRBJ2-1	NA	CASSLRAGGNEQFF	TGTGCCAGCAGCTTACGGGCGGGCGGGAATGAGCAGTTCTTC
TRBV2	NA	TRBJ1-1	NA	CASSYTEIAFF	TGTGCCAGCAGTTACACGGAGATCGCTTTCTTT
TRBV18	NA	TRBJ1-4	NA	CASSPPYRSLNEKLFF	TGTGCCAGCTCACCCCCTTACCGCTCACTGAATGAAAAACTGTTTTTT
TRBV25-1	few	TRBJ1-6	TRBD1	CASRQTGFNSPLHF	TGTGCCAGCAGGCAGACAGGGTTCAATTCACCCCTCCACTTT
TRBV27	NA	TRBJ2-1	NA	CASGTRGGEQFF	TGTGCCAGCGGAACCAGGGGGGGTGAGCAGTTCTTC
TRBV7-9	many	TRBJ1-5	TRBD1	CASSLGLGTGDQPQHF	TGTGCCAGCAGCCTCGGACTTGGGACAGGGGATCAGCCCCAGCATTTT
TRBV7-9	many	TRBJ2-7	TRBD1	CASSSTKGQSYEQYF	TGTGCCAGCAGCTCGACCAAGGGACAGTCCTACGAGCAGTACTTC
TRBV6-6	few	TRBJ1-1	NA	CASSWGDSANTEAFF	TGTGCCAGCAGTTGGGGGGACTCCGCGAACACTGAAGCTTTCTTT
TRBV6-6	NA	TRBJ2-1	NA	CASTQYNEQFF	TGTGCCAGCACGCAATACAATGAGCAGTTCTTC
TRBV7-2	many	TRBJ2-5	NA	CASNPTGTSKETQYF	TGTGCCAGCAACCCAACCGGGACATCAAAAGAGACCCAGTACTTC
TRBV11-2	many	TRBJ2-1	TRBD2	CASSSVGGLAVYNEQFF	TGTGCCAGCAGCTCCGTGGGGGGACTAGCGGTTTACAATGAGCAGTTCTTC
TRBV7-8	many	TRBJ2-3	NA	CASLYSRTDTQYF	TGTGCCAGCCTTTACTCTAGGACAGATACGCAGTATTTT
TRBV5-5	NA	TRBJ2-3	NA	CASSLAQGIDLTDTQYF	TGTGCCAGCAGCTTGGCCCAGGGGATTGACCTCACAGATACGCAGTATTTT
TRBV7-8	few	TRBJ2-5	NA	CASSLVRGATGETQYF	TGTGCCAGCAGCTTAGTACGGGGGGCCACTGGGGAGACCCAGTACTTC
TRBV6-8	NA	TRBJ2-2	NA	CASKSVAGELFF	TGTGCCAGCAAAAGCGTCGCCGGGGAGCTGTTTTTT
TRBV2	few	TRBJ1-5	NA	CASSAYSSNQPQHF	TGTGCCAGCAGTGCTTACAGTAGCAATCAGCCCCAGCATTTT
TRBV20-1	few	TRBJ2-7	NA	CSAQTGHKVTYEQYF	TGCAGTGCACAAACGGGACACAAAGTCACCTACGAGCAGTACTTC
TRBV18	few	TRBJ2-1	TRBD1	CASSPGQGVSTYNEQFF	TGTGCCAGCTCACCAGGACAGGGGGTTTCTACCTACAATGAGCAGTTCTTC
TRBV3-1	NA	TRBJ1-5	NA	CASSYGTPNQPQHF	TGTGCCAGCAGCTACGGGACTCCAAATCAGCCCCAGCATTTT
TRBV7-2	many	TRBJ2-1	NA	CASSFRSAYNEQFF	TGTGCCAGCAGCTTCAGGTCTGCCTACAATGAGCAGTTCTTC
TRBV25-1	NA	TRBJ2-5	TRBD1	CASSGGTGMQETQYF	TGTGCCAGCAGTGGAGGGACAGGGATGCAAGAGACCCAGTACTTC
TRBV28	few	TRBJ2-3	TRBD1	CASSFPGQGRYF	TGTGCCAGCAGTTTTCCCGGACAGGGGAGGTATTTT
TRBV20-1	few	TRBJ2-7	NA	CSASPQLVRFPYEQYF	TGCAGTGCTAGCCCGCAACTAGTTCGCTTCCCCTACGAGCAGTACTTC
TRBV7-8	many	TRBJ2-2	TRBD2	CASSSGLEWELFF	TGTGCCAGCAGCTCGGGACTAGAGTGGGAGCTGTTTTTT
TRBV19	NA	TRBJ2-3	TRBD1	CASSPMDRGFTDTQYF	TGTGCCAGTAGTCCTATGGACAGGGGTTTCACAGATACGCAGTATTTT
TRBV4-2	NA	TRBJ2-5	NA	CASSQEVPGPGETQYF	TGTGCCAGCAGCCAAGAGGTCCCGGGGCCGGGTGAGACCCAGTACTTC
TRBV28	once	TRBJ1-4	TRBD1	CASSRDSGRGEKLFF	TGTGCCAGCAGCCGGGACAGCGGTAGGGGTGAAAAACTGTTTTTT
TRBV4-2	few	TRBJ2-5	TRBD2	CASSQERRGGQETQYF	TGTGCCAGCAGCCAAGAACGACGGGGGGGACAAGAGACCCAGTACTTC
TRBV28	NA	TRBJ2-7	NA	CASSLGSLTEQYF	TGTGCCAGCAGTTTAGGCAGTCTAACCGAGCAGTACTTC
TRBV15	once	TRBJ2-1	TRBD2	CATSRVAGGFNNEQFF	TGTGCCACCAGCAGAGTTGCGGGGGGCTTCAACAATGAGCAGTTCTTC
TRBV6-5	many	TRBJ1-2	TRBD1	CASSYEGRDSITYYGYTF	TGTGCCAGCAGTTACGAGGGGAGGGACAGCATTACCTACTATGGCTACACCTTC
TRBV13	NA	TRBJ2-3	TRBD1	CASSLRPGQGADTQYF	TGTGCCAGCAGCTTGAGACCGGGACAGGGGGCAGATACGCAGTATTTT
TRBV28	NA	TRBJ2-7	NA	CASSLRFYEQYF	TGTGCCAGCAGTTTGCGGTTCTACGAGCAGTACTTC
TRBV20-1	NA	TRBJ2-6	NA	CSAYTTGSGANVLTF	TGCAGTGCTTATACGACAGGCTCTGGGGCCAACGTCCTGACTTTC